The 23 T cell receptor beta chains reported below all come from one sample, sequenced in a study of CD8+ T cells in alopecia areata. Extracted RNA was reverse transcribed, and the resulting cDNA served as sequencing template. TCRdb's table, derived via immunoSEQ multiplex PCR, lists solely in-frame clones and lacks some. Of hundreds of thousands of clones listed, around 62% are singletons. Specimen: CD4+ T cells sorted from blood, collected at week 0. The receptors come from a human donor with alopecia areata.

The CDR3 DNA reads as TGCGCCAGCAGCCAACCAACCATGGGAACCTACGAGCAGTACTTC. This sequence encodes CASSQPTMGTYEQYF. The J gene is TRBJ2-7, the V gene TRBV4-1, with no clear D. The germline V gene encodes CDR1 MGHRA and CDR2 YSYEKL. The length of the CDR3 is 15 residues. Between the trimmed V and J ends, which lost 2 bases and 2 bases, there was a span of 13 bases.

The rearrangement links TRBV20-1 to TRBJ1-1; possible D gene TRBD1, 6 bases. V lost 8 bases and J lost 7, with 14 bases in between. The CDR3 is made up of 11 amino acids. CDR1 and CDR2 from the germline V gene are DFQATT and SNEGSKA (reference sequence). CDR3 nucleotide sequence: TGCAGTTCAGGGGTGGGAAATGAAGCTTTCTTT. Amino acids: CSSGVGNEAFF.

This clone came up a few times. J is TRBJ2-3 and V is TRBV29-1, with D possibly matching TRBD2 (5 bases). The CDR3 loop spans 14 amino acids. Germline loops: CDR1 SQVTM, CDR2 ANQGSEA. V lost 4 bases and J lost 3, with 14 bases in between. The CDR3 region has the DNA TGCAGCGTTGGATGGTTAGCGCATACAGATACGCAGTATTTT. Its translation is CSVGWLAHTDTQYF.

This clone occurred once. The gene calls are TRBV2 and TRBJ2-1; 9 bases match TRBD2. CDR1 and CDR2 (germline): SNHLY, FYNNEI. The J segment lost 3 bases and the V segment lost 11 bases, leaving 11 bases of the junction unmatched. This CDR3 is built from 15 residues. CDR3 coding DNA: TGTGCCGCGGACCCGGGACTAGCAGTCTACAATGAGCAGTTCTTC. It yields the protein CAADPGLAVYNEQFF.

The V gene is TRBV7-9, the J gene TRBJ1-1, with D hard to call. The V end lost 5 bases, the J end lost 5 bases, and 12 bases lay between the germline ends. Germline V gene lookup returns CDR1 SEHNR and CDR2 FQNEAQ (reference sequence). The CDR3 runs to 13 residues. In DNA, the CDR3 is TGTGCCAGCAGCCGCAGATCGGTGACTGAAGCTTTCTTT. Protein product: CASSRRSVTEAFF.

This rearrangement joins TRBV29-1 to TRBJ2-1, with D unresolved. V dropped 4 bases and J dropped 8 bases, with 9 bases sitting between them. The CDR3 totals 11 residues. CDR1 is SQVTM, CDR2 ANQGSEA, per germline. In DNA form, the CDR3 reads TGCAGCGTTGGGGGTTTTGATGAGCAGTTCTTC. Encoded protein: CSVGGFDEQFF.

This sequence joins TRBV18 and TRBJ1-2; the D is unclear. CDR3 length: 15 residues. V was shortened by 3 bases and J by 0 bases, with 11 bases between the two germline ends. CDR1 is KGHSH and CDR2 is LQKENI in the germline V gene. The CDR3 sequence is CASSPDLASNYGYTF. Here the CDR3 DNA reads TGTGCCAGCTCACCCGATTTGGCTTCTAACTATGGCTACACCTTC.

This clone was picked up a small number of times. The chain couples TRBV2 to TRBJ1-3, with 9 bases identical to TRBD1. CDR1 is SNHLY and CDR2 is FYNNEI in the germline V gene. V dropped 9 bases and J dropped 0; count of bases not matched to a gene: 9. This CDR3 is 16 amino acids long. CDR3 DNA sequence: TGTGCCAGAAAACTGGGGACAGGGAGCTCTGGAAACACCATATATTTT. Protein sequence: CARKLGTGSSGNTIYF. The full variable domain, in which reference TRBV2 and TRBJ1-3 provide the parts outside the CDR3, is EPEVTQTPSHQVTQMGQEVILRCVPISNHLYFYWYRQILGQKVEFLVSFYNNEISEKSEIFDDQFSVERPDGSNFTLKIRSTKLEDSAMYFCARKLGTGSSGNTIYFGEGSWLTVV.

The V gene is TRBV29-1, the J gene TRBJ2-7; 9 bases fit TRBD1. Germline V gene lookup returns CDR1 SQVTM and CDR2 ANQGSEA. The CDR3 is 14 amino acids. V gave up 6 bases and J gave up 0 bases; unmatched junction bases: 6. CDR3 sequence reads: CSVRDRASSYEQYF. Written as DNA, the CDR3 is TGCAGCGTCAGGGACAGGGCAAGCTCCTACGAGCAGTACTTC.

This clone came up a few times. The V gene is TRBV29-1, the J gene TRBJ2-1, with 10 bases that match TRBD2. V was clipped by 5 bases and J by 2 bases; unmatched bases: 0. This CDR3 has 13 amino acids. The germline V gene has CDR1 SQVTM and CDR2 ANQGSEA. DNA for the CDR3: TGCAGCGTTAGCGGGAGGGCCTACAATGAGCAGTTCTTC. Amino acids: CSVSGRAYNEQFF.

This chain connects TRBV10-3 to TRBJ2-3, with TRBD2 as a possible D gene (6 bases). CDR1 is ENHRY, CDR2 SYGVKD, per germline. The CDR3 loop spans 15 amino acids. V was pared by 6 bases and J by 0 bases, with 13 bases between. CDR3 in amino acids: CAIRGSGRSTDTQYF. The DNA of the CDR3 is TGTGCCATCAGGGGAAGCGGGCGAAGCACAGATACGCAGTATTTT.

CDR3 residues: CAWSRPPSAFF. CDR3 DNA sequence: TGTGCCTGGAGTCGGCCTCCCAGTGCGTTCTTC. The V call is TRBV30, the J call TRBJ2-1, with no clear D. CDR1 GTSNPN and CDR2 SVGIG come from the germline V gene (reference sequence). CDR3 length equals 11 residues. Trimming took off 2 bases at V and 15 bases at J, with 14 bases between the two ends.

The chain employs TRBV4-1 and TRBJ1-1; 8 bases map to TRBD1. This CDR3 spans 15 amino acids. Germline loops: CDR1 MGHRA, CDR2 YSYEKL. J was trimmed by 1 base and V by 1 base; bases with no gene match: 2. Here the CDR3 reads CASSQVQGANTEAFF. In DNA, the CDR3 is TGCGCCAGCAGCCAAGTGCAGGGGGCGAACACTGAAGCTTTCTTT.

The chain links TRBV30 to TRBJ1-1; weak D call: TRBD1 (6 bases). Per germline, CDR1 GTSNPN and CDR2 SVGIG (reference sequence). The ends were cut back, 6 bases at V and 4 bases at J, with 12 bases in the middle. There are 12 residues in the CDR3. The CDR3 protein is CACRGGTTEAFF. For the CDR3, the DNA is TGTGCCTGTCGAGGGGGGACCACTGAAGCTTTCTTT.

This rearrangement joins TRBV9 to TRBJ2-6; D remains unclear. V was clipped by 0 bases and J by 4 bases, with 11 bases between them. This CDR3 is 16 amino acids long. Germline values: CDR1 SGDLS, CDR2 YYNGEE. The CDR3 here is CASSVDIRSGANVLTF. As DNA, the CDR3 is TGTGCCAGCAGCGTAGACATACGTTCCGGGGCCAACGTCCTGACTTTC.

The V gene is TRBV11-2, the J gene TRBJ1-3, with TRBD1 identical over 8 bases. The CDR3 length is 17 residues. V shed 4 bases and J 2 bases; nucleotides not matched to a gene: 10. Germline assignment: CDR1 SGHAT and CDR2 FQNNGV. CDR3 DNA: TGTGCCAGCAGCTCTCCTCGGACAGGGAAAGCTGGAAACACCATATATTTT. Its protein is CASSSPRTGKAGNTIYF.

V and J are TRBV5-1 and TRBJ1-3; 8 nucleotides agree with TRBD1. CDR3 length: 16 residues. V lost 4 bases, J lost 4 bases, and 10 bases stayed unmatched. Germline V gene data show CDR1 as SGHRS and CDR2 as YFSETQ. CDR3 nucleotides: TGCGCCAGCAGCAGACAGGGGTCTAATTCCGGAAACACCATATATTTT. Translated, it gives CASSRQGSNSGNTIYF.

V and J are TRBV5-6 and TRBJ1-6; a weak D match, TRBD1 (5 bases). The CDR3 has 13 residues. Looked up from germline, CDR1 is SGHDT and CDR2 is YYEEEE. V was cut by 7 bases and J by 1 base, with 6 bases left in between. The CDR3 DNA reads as TGTGCCAGCTGGGGGTCCTATAATTCACCCCTCCACTTT. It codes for CASWGSYNSPLHF.

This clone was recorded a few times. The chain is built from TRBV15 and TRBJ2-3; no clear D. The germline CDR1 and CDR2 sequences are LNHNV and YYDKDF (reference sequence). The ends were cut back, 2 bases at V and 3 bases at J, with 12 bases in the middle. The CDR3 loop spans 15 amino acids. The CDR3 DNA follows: TGTGCCACCAGCAGACCCTCCGCCCAGACAGATACGCAGTATTTT. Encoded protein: CATSRPSAQTDTQYF. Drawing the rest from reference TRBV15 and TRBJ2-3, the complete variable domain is DAMVIQNPRYQVTQFGKPVTLSCSQTLNHNVMYWYQQKSSQAPKLLFHYYDKDFNNEADTPDNFQSRRPNTSFCFLDIRSPGLGDTAMYLCATSRPSAQTDTQYFGPGTRLTVL.

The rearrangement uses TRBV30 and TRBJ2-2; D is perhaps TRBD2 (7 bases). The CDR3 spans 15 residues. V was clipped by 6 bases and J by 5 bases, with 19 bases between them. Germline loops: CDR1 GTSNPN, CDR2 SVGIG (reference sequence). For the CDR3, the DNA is TGTGCCTGTAGCCCTGGGGGGGCTGGGACCGGGGAGCTGTTTTTT. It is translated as CACSPGGAGTGELFF.

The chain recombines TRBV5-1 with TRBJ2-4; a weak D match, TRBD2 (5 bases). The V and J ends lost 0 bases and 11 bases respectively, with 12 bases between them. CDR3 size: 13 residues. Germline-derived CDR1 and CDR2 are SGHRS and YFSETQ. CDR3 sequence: CASSLGEGALQYF. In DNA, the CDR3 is TGCGCCAGCAGCTTGGGAGAGGGTGCCCTTCAGTACTTC. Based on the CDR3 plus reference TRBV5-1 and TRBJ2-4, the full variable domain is KAGVTQTPRYLIKTRGQQVTLSCSPISGHRSVSWYQQTPGQGLQFLFEYFSETQRNKGNFPGRFSGRQFSNSRSEMNVSTLELGDSALYLCASSLGEGALQYFGAGTRLSVL.

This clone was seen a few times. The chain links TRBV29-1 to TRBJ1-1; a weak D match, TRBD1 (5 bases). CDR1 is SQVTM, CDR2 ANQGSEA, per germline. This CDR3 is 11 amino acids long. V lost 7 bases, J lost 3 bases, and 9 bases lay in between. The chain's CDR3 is CSAGGDTEAFF. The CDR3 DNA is TGCAGCGCCGGGGGGGACACTGAAGCTTTCTTT.

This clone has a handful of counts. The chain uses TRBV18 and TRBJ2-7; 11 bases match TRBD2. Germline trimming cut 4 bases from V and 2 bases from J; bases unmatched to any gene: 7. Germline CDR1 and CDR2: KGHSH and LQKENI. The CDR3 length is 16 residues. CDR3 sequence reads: CASSLILAGVAYEQYF. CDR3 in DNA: TGTGCCAGCTCACTCATACTAGCGGGGGTGGCCTACGAGCAGTACTTC.